This TCR beta chain was recovered during a study of cytomegalovirus exposure and HLA in healthy donors. The PCR had 60 Vbeta and 13 Jbeta primers. Data came from immunoSEQ multiplex PCR; TCRdb stores just in-frame clones and leaves some out. This sample has approximately 180,000 clones, with about 84% found just once. To note about this clone: Its specificity is unknown.

The CDR3 is 15 residues long. From germline, CDR1 is MNHEY and CDR2 SMNVEV (reference sequence). The V gene end was trimmed by 5 bases and the J gene end by 3 bases; junction bases not matched to a gene: 5. Study-wide results and caveats: With DRB1 most and HLA-C fewest, TCR association rates differed between HLA loci in a later analysis.

The chain employs TRBV27 and TRBJ2-3, with 10 nucleotides matching TRBD1. The sample taken for sequencing was PBMCs. This clonotype was obtained from a man younger than 35 in good health and CMV-seronegative. CDR3 in amino acids: CASSPRDRGTDTQYF. Here the CDR3 DNA reads TGTGCCAGCAGTCCCCGGGACAGGGGAACAGATACGCAGTATTTT.